Each of the 8 T cell receptor beta chains below was sequenced from the same sample in a study of vaccination and CD4 T cells after COVID-19. Documented treatment: approximately 10-day PBMC culture with coronavirus spike peptide pools or control peptides (ViraFEST assay). Their antigens remain unidentified. The study sequenced cultured CD4+ T cell DNA using the Oncomine TCR Beta short-read assay. TCRdb re-called the PCR reads through MiXCR, storing one row per CDR3 protein. The table has about 12,000 distinct CDR3 sequences, approximately 60% seen once. Sequencing input: CD4+ T cells from blood, cultured in vitro. The receptors were sampled from a human donor who had recovered from COVID-19.

This chain's CDR3 is CASSSTGGGSYEQYF. DNA of the CDR3: TGTGCCAGCAGCTCTACAGGGGGGGGCTCCTACGAGCAGTACTTC. The chain carries TRBV11-2 and TRBJ2-7, with D possibly being TRBD1 (8 bases). The CDR3 runs 15 residues. V lost 4 bases to trimming and J lost 0 bases, with 13 bases between them. CDR1 is SGHAT, CDR2 FQNNGV, per germline.

This chain uses TRBV20-1 with TRBJ2-3; D is unclear. Trimming removed 1 base from V and 6 bases from J, with 11 bases in between. Germline CDR1 is DFQATT and CDR2 is SNEGSKA (reference sequence). This CDR3 comprises 13 residues. DNA for the CDR3: TGCAGTGCTAGAGTCGTATGGGCGGATACGCAGTATTTT. Translated, it gives CSARVVWADTQYF.

This chain uses TRBV28 with TRBJ1-6; tentative D call: TRBD1 (5 bases). The V gene lost 5 bases and the J gene lost 7 bases, with 15 bases spanning the gap. Germline V CDR1 and CDR2: MDHEN, SYDVKM. The CDR3 loop spans 15 amino acids. CDR3 nucleotide sequence: TGTGCCAGCAGTCTCGGGGCGGTGGGGAATTCACCCCTCCACTTT. Translating gives CASSLGAVGNSPLHF. Variable domain in full (rest from reference TRBV28 and TRBJ1-6): DVKVTQSSRYLVKRTGEKVFLECVQDMDHENMFWYRQDPGLGLRLIYFSYDVKMKEKGDIPEGYSVSREKKERFSLILESASTNQTSMYLCASSLGAVGNSPLHFGNGTRLTVT.

The CDR3, as DNA: TGTGCCAGCAGGGAGGGGGGTCCCCTCCACTTT. Protein: CASREGGPLHF. J is TRBJ1-6 and V is TRBV12-3 or TRBV12-4; D is possibly TRBD1 (6 bases). This CDR3 is 11 amino acids long. V was shortened by 6 bases and J by 13 bases, with 10 bases between the two germline ends.

The chain couples TRBV20-1 to TRBJ1-1, with 9 bases aligning to TRBD1. The CDR3 has 15 amino acids. Germline CDR1 and CDR2: DFQATT and SNEGSKA (reference sequence). The V and J ends lost 5 bases and 5 bases, in that order; junction bases with no gene match: 12. The CDR3 loop is CSASDRGGPGTEAFF. The CDR3, as DNA: TGCAGTGCTTCTGACAGGGGGGGACCGGGGACTGAAGCTTTCTTT.

The chain recombines TRBV20-1 with TRBJ1-2, with 7 bases identical to TRBD1. The CDR3 loop spans 13 amino acids. Trimming cost V 4 bases and J 4 bases; bases outside gene matches: 6. The germline V gene has CDR1 DFQATT and CDR2 SNEGSKA (reference sequence). This CDR3 is CSAKGQGGYGYTF. The CDR3 region has the DNA TGCAGTGCTAAGGGCCAGGGGGGCTATGGCTACACCTTC.

This chain connects TRBV28 to TRBJ1-6; weak D call: TRBD1 (6 bases). The germline gives CDR1 MDHEN, CDR2 SYDVKM. The V end was cut by 4 bases, the J end by 7 bases, with 11 bases between. CDR3 length: 14 residues. The CDR3: CASSSGGRNSPLHF. The DNA for the CDR3 is TGTGCCAGCAGTTCGGGGGGGCGAAATTCACCCCTCCACTTT.

The chain employs TRBV7-3 and TRBJ1-1, with 8 bases lining up with TRBD1. V lost 2 bases to trimming and J lost 4 bases; unmatched junction nucleotides: 3. Per the germline V gene, CDR1 is SGHTA and CDR2 is FQGTGA. There are 14 residues in the CDR3. This CDR3 is CASSLQGASTEAFF. The CDR3 nucleotides read TGTGCCAGCAGCTTACAGGGGGCCAGCACTGAAGCTTTCTTT.